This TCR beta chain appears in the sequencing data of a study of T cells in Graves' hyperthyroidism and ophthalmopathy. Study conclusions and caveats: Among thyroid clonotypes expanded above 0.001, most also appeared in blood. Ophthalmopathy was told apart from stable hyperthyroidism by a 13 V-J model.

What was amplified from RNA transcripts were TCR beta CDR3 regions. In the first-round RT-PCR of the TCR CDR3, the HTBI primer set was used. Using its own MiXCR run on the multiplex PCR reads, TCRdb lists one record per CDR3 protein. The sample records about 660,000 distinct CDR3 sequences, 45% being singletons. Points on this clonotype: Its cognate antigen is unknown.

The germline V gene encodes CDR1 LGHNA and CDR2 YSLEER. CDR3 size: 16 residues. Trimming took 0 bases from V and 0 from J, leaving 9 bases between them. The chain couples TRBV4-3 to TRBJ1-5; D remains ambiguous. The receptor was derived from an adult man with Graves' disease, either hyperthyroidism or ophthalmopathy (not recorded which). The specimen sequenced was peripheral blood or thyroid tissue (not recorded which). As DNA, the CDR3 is TGCGCCAGCAGCCAAGATGAGACAAATAGCAATCAGCCCCAGCATTTT. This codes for CASSQDETNSNQPQHF.